This record concerns one T cell receptor (beta chain) sequence. The data originate from a study of blood T cells in healthy people across ages. The CDR3 runs to 13 residues. In germline, CDR1 is SQVTM, CDR2 ANQGSEA. Trimming took off 5 bases at V and 3 bases at J, with 12 bases between the two ends. A J-beta primer mix and a sample-barcoded 5' primer were used in a second PCR of roughly 6 to 11 cycles. One entry per CDR3 protein, called by TCRdb with MiXCR from the 5' RACE reads. Found here are about 1,400,000 distinct CDR3 sequences, approximately 42% of them singletons; the top ten hold 7.9%. The clonotype was recovered from a woman aged 18-35 years in good health. Material: blood. The chain links TRBV29-1 to TRBJ2-3, with no clear D. The CDR3 DNA follows: TGCAGCGTTCATTGGGATGGGACAGATACGCAGTATTTT. Protein sequence: CSVHWDGTDTQYF.